These 16 T cell receptor beta chains share one sample of origin, sequenced in a study of spatial heterogeneity in lung cancer (dated by TCRdb to the late 2010s). Results and caveats for the whole study, not just this receptor: The tumor nonsynonymous mutation count correlated with the number of expanded alpha and beta TCRs within the tumor.

The time point label here, explained by the study, means: sample taken at primary tumor resection. Libraries came from 5' RACE. The sequencer listed for this sample is NextSeq 500. TCRdb ran its own pipeline on the public reads, namely fastp trimming at Q25 and MiXCR clone calling, and kept in-frame beta chains. Here each entry gathers all rows of one CDR3 protein and keeps the most common genes and DNA. The sample data list some 16,000 distinct CDR3 sequences, and nearly 7% of these were observed just once. About 20% of the sample rests with the top ten. These receptors' targets are unknown. Sequenced material: lung tumor tissue, taken at surgery. The receptors were sampled from a female donor with early-stage non-small cell lung cancer.

This clonotype was found many times. The chain recombines TRBV5-1 with TRBJ2-7; weak D call: TRBD2 (5 bases). V lost 0 bases, J lost 6 bases, and 10 bases lay in between. The CDR3 spans 13 residues. The germline V gene encodes CDR1 SGHRS and CDR2 YFSETQ. For the CDR3, the DNA is TGCGCCAGCAGCTTGGATACGGGGAGCGAGCAGTACTTC. It specifies CASSLDTGSEQYF.

This clonotype has a handful of counts. The rearrangement uses TRBV9 and TRBJ2-1; 9 nucleotides match TRBD1. The CDR3 extends over 19 amino acids. The germline V gene encodes CDR1 SGDLS and CDR2 YYNGEE. Unmatched junction bases numbered 10, after V lost 0 bases and J lost 0 bases. CDR3 coding DNA: TGTGCCAGCAGCGTAGCCACCCGGGACAGGGCAAGCTCCTACAATGAGCAGTTCTTC. Translated: CASSVATRDRASSYNEQFF.

On this clonotype: A read error is possible here, since a much larger clone lies one base away. V gene TRBV5-1 combines with J gene TRBJ1-5; D gene ambiguous. Germline CDR1 SGHRS, CDR2 YFSETQ. The CDR3 totals 13 residues. The CDR3 nucleotides are TGCGCCAGCAGCTTGGACGGGAATCGGCCCCAGCATTTT. Protein product: CASSLDGNRPQHF.

The chain joins TRBV6-5 to TRBJ1-6, with 7 positions matching TRBD1. This CDR3 is 15 amino acids long. Germline CDR1 is MNHEY and CDR2 is SVGAGI. J lost 11 bases, V lost 6 bases, and 13 bases had no gene match. The CDR3, as DNA: TGTGCCAGCAGCCCGTCGGACCGACAGGGTACACCCCTCCACTTT. Protein sequence: CASSPSDRQGTPLHF.

This clonotype was detected only once. It may be a read error: a sequence one base away is much more abundant. The rearrangement links TRBV6-6 to TRBJ1-2, with 8 nucleotides matching TRBD1. Germline V gene sequence: CDR1 MNHNY, CDR2 SVGAGI (reference sequence). The CDR3 extends over 12 amino acids. The CDR3 reads CASSFGQGGYPF. CDR3 sequence (DNA): TGTGCCAGCAGTTTCGGACAGGGAGGCTACCCCTTC.

This clonotype was observed many times. V gene TRBV14 combines with J gene TRBJ2-1; TRBD2 is a possible D gene (6 bases). V was trimmed by 3 bases and J by 12 bases, leaving 15 bases between them. The CDR3 length is 13 residues. CDR1 is SGHDN, CDR2 FVKESK, per germline. The CDR3 bases are TGTGCCAGCAGCCAGGCACTAGCTAGGGGGCAGTTCTTC. This encodes CASSQALARGQFF.

There are many counts of this clonotype. V and J are TRBV6-6 and TRBJ1-2, with 8 nucleotides matching TRBD1. CDR1 is MNHNY and CDR2 is SVGAGI in the germline V gene (reference sequence). J was trimmed by 8 bases and V by 4 bases; bases with no gene match: 3. This CDR3 has 12 residues. CDR3 nucleotide sequence: TGTGCCAGCAGTTTCGGACAGGGAGGCTACACCTTC. This sequence encodes CASSFGQGGYTF.

By share of the sample, this clonotype is medium-sized. This chain links TRBV7-2 with TRBJ2-7, with 10 positions matching TRBD1. CDR3 size: 15 residues. Germline V gene lookup returns CDR1 SGHTA and CDR2 FQGNSA. V lost 0 bases, J lost 5 bases, and 4 bases stayed unmatched. CDR3 loop: CASSLAGQGPHEQYF. Here the CDR3 DNA reads TGTGCCAGCAGCTTAGCGGGACAGGGGCCCCACGAGCAGTACTTC.

A few counts support this clonotype. The chain links TRBV20-1 to TRBJ1-1, with TRBD1 as a possible D gene (6 bases). Trimming left V 6 bases short and J 7 bases short, with 15 bases between. Germline V lookup: CDR1 DFQATT, CDR2 SNEGSKA (reference sequence). This CDR3 has 12 amino acids. This CDR3 is CSAKGGGIEAFF. The DNA for the CDR3 is TGCAGTGCAAAGGGGGGAGGGATTGAAGCTTTCTTT.

This clonotype was recorded many times. The chain employs TRBV7-2 and TRBJ1-3; 10 nucleotides agree with TRBD1. CDR1 and CDR2 (germline): SGHTA, FQGNSA. The V and J ends lost 5 bases and 12 bases, in that order; junction bases with no gene match: 7. This CDR3 spans 13 amino acids. In nucleotides, the CDR3 is TGTGCCAGCAGCCTAACCGGACAGGGGGGCATATATTTT. It translates to CASSLTGQGGIYF.

This clonotype was observed a few times. V gene TRBV11-3 combines with J gene TRBJ2-1, with 8 bases aligning to TRBD2. This CDR3 comprises 16 residues. With V trimmed by 1 base and J by 2 bases, 4 bases remained unmatched. The germline gives CDR1 SGHNT, CDR2 YENEEA. CDR3 amino acids: CASSLGAGAPYNEQFF. The CDR3 region has the DNA TGTGCCAGCAGCTTAGGAGCGGGAGCCCCCTACAATGAGCAGTTCTTC. The variable domain in full, completed from reference TRBV11-3 and TRBJ2-1, reads EAGVVQSPRYKIIEKKQPVAFWCNPISGHNTLYWYLQNLGQGPELLIRYENEEAVDDSQLPKDRFSAERLKGVDSTLKIQPAELGDSAVYLCASSLGAGAPYNEQFFGPGTRLTVL.

This clonotype was detected only a few times. The rearrangement uses TRBV12-3 or TRBV12-4 and TRBJ2-7, with 11 bases matching TRBD2. The CDR3 runs 14 residues. The J segment lost 2 bases and the V segment lost 5 bases, leaving 2 bases of the junction unmatched. The CDR3 loop is CASSSSGGAYEQYF. In nucleotides, the CDR3 is TGTGCCAGCAGTAGTAGCGGGGGGGCCTACGAGCAGTACTTC.

The rearrangement joins TRBV4-2 to TRBJ2-2; maybe TRBD1 (5 bases). V lost 2 bases and J lost 4, with 8 bases in between. This CDR3 is built from 14 residues. Germline-derived CDR1 and CDR2 are LGHNA and YNFKEQ. CDR3 amino acids: CASSQPDTTGELFF. CDR3 coding DNA: TGTGCCAGCAGCCAACCGGACACCACCGGGGAGCTGTTTTTT.

This clonotype was picked up a small number of times. The chain combines TRBV12-3 or TRBV12-4 with TRBJ1-2; D unresolved. The CDR3 runs 13 residues. V shed 5 bases and J shed 3 bases, with 10 bases lying between them. The CDR3 reads CASSPDGHYGYTF. The CDR3 nucleotides read TGTGCCAGCAGTCCAGACGGACACTATGGCTACACCTTC.

The V call is TRBV6-5, the J call TRBJ1-2; weak D call: TRBD1 (6 bases). The V gene lost 0 bases and the J gene lost 6 bases, with 14 bases spanning the gap. Germline V gene lookup returns CDR1 MNHEY and CDR2 SVGAGI. This CDR3 region has 15 residues. The CDR3 nucleotides read TGTGCCAGCAGTTACTCGCCGGGGGGGGCAAATGGCTACACCTTC. Its protein is CASSYSPGGANGYTF.

This clonotype was counted many times. The V and J genes are TRBV5-4 and TRBJ1-6, with D unclear. Trimming left V 4 bases short and J 8 bases short, with 13 bases between. From germline, CDR1 is SGHNT and CDR2 YYREEE (reference sequence). The CDR3 is 14 amino acids. DNA of the CDR3: TGTGCCAGCAGCCTCGAGAGGTGGGATTCACCCCTCCACTTT. Residues: CASSLERWDSPLHF.